The rows below give T cell receptor beta chains drawn from one sample of a study of radiation and T cells in renal cell carcinoma. Assay used: immunoSEQ multiplex PCR; TCRdb lists only in-frame clones, some missing. The data contain under 55,000 clones, roughly four fifths of them singletons. The sample here was blood, taken from a patient whose treatment included radiotherapy and nephrectomy. These receptors were taken from a woman in her seventies with renal cell carcinoma. CDR3s include the opening cysteine and the closing phenylalanine or tryptophan. Each record gives: J gene, clone size, V gene, CDR3 protein. Not every row has a clone size; where given, it reads once, few, many or a size class.

>TRBJ2-3|.|TRBV27
CASSLFGSTDTQYF
>TRBJ1-2|.|TRBV9
CASSFGQGANYGYTF
>TRBJ1-1|.|TRBV5-1
CASSGGLGNTEAFF
>TRBJ1-2|.|TRBV6-5
CASRKGPGGYGYTF
>TRBJ2-7|.|TRBV2
CASRRQGATYEQYF
>TRBJ2-5|.|TRBV2
CASRKERGGRETQYF
>TRBJ1-1|.|TRBV6-6
CASSYPFATGRSEAFF
>TRBJ1-1|.|TRBV18
CASSPRQGTNTEAFF
>TRBJ1-1|.|TRBV9
CASSVKGDTEAFF
>TRBJ1-1|.|TRBV5-1
CASSPDVVNTEAFF
>TRBJ2-2|.|TRBV2
CASSRDYNTGELFF
>TRBJ1-1|once|TRBV6-5
CASTTAPGRRTEAFF
>TRBJ1-2|.|TRBV27
CASSMGQGAYGYTF
>TRBJ2-5|.|TRBV9
CASSPHGQETQYF
>TRBJ1-3|.|TRBV2
CASTGEANTIYF
>TRBJ2-1|once|TRBV5-1
CASSFPLAGYNEQFF
>TRBJ1-2|.|TRBV6-5
CASSKQGGGRYGYTF
>TRBJ1-2|once|TRBV6-6
CASSTHSYGYTF
>TRBJ2-2|.|TRBV6-1
CASNPTGTGELFF
>TRBJ1-1|once|TRBV13
CASSLGQGLNTEAFF
>TRBJ2-5|.|TRBV4-2
CASSQEGETQYF
>TRBJ2-7|.|TRBV18
CASSPPSGRSYEQYF
>TRBJ2-2|.|TRBV5-1
CASRSSAGGVGELFF
>TRBJ1-2|few|TRBV15
CATSRDRTGSGYTF
>TRBJ2-3|.|TRBV7-2
CASSDGTLSTDTQYF
>TRBJ2-7|few|TRBV5-8
CASSSGQGYEQYF
>TRBJ1-1|.|TRBV6-6
CASTSMWVRNTEAFF
>TRBJ1-5|.|TRBV19
CASTRDRNQPQHF
>TRBJ1-2|.|TRBV6-1
CASSGAGDNGYTF
>TRBJ2-7|.|TRBV2
CASSERGAKHEQYF
>TRBJ1-4|.|TRBV11-2
CASSPRQRLGGEKLFF
>TRBJ1-1|.|TRBV7-8
CASSSWGLSSDTEAFF
>TRBJ2-5|.|TRBV7-2
CASSSTRGRETQYF
>TRBJ1-2|.|TRBV19
CASSITPQENYGYTF
>TRBJ1-4|.|TRBV19
CASSTWDTSNEKLFF
>TRBJ2-7|.|TRBV28
CASSWGSYEQYF
>TRBJ2-3|.|TRBV5-6
CASSSHWAEPTDTQYF
>TRBJ2-7|.|TRBV10-3
CAISLSTSFGEQYF
>TRBJ1-1|.|TRBV6-6
CASRTGTGATNTEAFF
>TRBJ2-7|.|TRBV19
CASSASTTYEQYF
>TRBJ2-1|once|TRBV7-2
CASSLGTSGRGNEQFF
>TRBJ2-2|once|TRBV6-6
CASSQDRVTTGELFF
>TRBJ1-6|few|TRBV4-1
CASSQDGREGSPLHF
>TRBJ1-5|.|TRBV5-1
CASSLNGAGGNQPQHF
>TRBJ2-3|.|TRBV9
CASSRAGGSDTQYF
>TRBJ1-1|.|TRBV5-1
CASRLSNTEAFF
>TRBJ1-2|.|TRBV11-2
CASSLDGYGYTF
>TRBJ1-1|.|TRBV5-1
CASSPRTGGFSTEAFF